What follows is one T cell receptor beta chain and its context. The antigen remains undetermined. The J segment lost 2 bases and the V segment lost 4 bases, leaving 11 bases of the junction unmatched. The V gene's germline CDR1 is SGHAT and CDR2 FQNNGV. The CDR3 spans 17 residues. Assay used: immunoSEQ multiplex PCR; TCRdb lists only in-frame clones, some missing. The repertoire holds almost 70,000 clones, with roughly 80% as singletons. It was second doses at about 4 or about 12 weeks that were pooled. This specimen belongs to a study of T cell responses to AZD1222 COVID-19 vaccine. Findings and caveats of the study: Dominant CD4 TCR responses targeted spike regions 160-218 and 743-854. Just six or seven AZD1222 recipients tested seropositive at baseline.

This TCR came from an adult who received the AZD1222 COVID-19 vaccine. The V gene is TRBV11-2, the J gene TRBJ2-3; 8 bases line up with TRBD2. The input for sequencing was peripheral blood, taken 28 days after the second AZD1222 dose. The CDR3 DNA follows: TGTGCCAGCAGCTCCTATCCTCCGGGGGGGCTCACAGATACGCAGTATTTT. It is translated as CASSSYPPGGLTDTQYF.